These 10 T cell receptor beta chains share one sample of origin, sequenced in a study of tumor and adjacent non-tumor tissue in lung cancer. Three rounds of nested PCR, following a modified ARM-PCR protocol, produced the TCRbeta library. TCRdb fed the multiplex PCR reads into MiXCR, producing one record per CDR3 protein. The table records more than 75,000 distinct CDR3 sequences, around 86% of them present only once. No cell sorting was done before RNA was extracted from the tissue. Specimen: lung tumor tissue. The receptors were sampled from a woman in her fifties or sixties with non-small cell lung cancer.

This clonotype was observed a few times. An end of the junction differs from the germline gene, which may be a read error. CDR3 sequence: CSARQPLNTEALF. The CDR3 DNA follows: TGCAGTGCTCGACAGCCGTTGAACACAGAAGCTTTATTT. The V gene is TRBV20-1, the J gene TRBJ1-1; D perhaps matches TRBD1 (5 bases). The CDR3 runs 13 residues. Germline-derived CDR1 and CDR2 are DFQATT and SNEGSKA (reference sequence).

This clonotype was counted a single time. Because it lacks the conserved phenylalanine or tryptophan at the end, this CDR3 is likely a read error. It is unclear where the CDR3 begins or ends on the DNA, so no DNA is shown, and the CDR3 is as TCRdb lists it. The chain joins TRBV7-9 to TRBJ2-3. The germline CDR1 and CDR2 sequences are SEHNR and FQNEAQ (reference sequence). A total of 13 residues make up the CDR3, ends included. The CDR3 loop is CASRVGVADTQCS.

With regard to this clonotype: At one end the junction does not follow the germline gene, possibly because of a read error. V usage is TRBV5-6 and J usage is TRBJ1-5; tentative D call: TRBD1 (6 bases). The germline CDR1 and CDR2 sequences are SGHDT and YYEEEE. The length of the CDR3 is 17 residues. For the CDR3, the DNA is TGTGCCAGCGGCTTAAACAGGGATTTGAATAGCAATCAGCCCCAGCATTTT. Residues: CASGLNRDLNSNQPQHF.

Remarks on this clonotype: One end of the junction fails to match germline, which may point to a read error. The rearrangement joins TRBV20-1 to TRBJ2-3, with TRBD2 matching 9 bases. The CDR3 totals 17 residues. Per the germline V gene, CDR1 is DFQATT and CDR2 is SNEGSKA (reference sequence). The CDR3 is CSVRGRSSGVSIDTQYF. The CDR3 DNA follows: TGCAGTGTTAGAGGCCGGTCTAGCGGGGTTAGCATAGATACGCAGTATTTT.

To note about this clonotype: A junction end diverges from the germline sequence, so it may reflect a read error. The V and J genes are TRBV5-8 and TRBJ1-4, with D unresolved. CDR3 size: 17 residues. CDR1 and CDR2 from the germline V gene are SGHTS and YDEGEE. The CDR3 DNA reads TGTGCCAGCATCTCACGGGCCGACTTAACAAGTAATGAAAAACTGTTGTTT. Amino acids: CASISRADLTSNEKLLF.

The CDR3 protein is CSVGEFTFGYTF. In DNA, the CDR3 is TGCAGCGTTGGGGAGTTCACATTTGGCTACACCTTC. The chain uses TRBV29-1 and TRBJ1-2, with D unclear. The CDR3 loop spans 12 amino acids. Germline V gene sequence: CDR1 SQVTM, CDR2 ANQGSEA. V gave up 4 bases and J gave up 7 bases, with 13 bases separating them.

In regard to this clonotype: At one end, the junction sequence differs from germline, possibly due to a read error. V is TRBV29-1 and J is TRBJ2-1; D not resolved. The CDR3 sequence is 12 residues long. Germline CDR1 SQVTM, CDR2 ANQGSEA. CDR3: CGVLGSYYEQFF. CDR3 sequence (DNA): TGCGGCGTTCTAGGTTCCTACTATGAGCAGTTCTTC.

This clonotype has a handful of counts. CDR3: CATLQGNYGYTF. The CDR3 bases are TGTGCCACTTTACAGGGTAACTATGGCTACACCTTC. V is TRBV6-1 and J is TRBJ1-2, with a tentative D call TRBD1 (6 bases). Germline V gene data show CDR1 as MNHNS and CDR2 as SASEGT. CDR3 size: 12 residues. Trimming took off 10 bases at V and 1 base at J, with 10 bases between the two ends.

With regard to this clonotype: A read error may produce the germline difference seen at one junction end. V gene TRBV12-3 or TRBV12-4 combines with J gene TRBJ2-3; D call uncertain. The end of the DNA aligns better with TRBJ1-5, so the J call may be wrong. The CDR3 contains 14 residues. The CDR3 sequence is CVSSPNPVTDTQHF. The CDR3, as DNA: TGTGTCAGCAGCCCTAACCCGGTCACAGATACGCAGCATTTT.

A word on this clonotype: The conserved phenylalanine or tryptophan is not found at the CDR3 terminus, so this likely reflects a read error. The chain recombines TRBV12-3 or TRBV12-4 with TRBJ1-1; possibly TRBD1 for D (6 bases). The CDR3 runs to 14 residues. The V end lost 7 bases, the J end lost 4 bases, and 16 bases lay between the germline ends. The DNA for the CDR3 is TGTGCCAGCAATATACAGGGTAGGAGCACTGAAGCTTTCTAT. It codes for CASNIQGRSTEAFY.